This T cell receptor (beta chain) was documented in a study of monozygotic twins with inflammatory bowel disease. TCR libraries were prepared from around 3.5 ug total RNA each. During cDNA synthesis, UMIs that each contained a 6-nucleotide sample barcode were added by means of template switching. For each CDR3 protein, TCRdb gives one entry from its re-call of the 5' RACE reads, without DNA. This repertoire comprises nearly 450,000 distinct CDR3 sequences; its ten largest clones make up about 2.2%. CDR3 length: 15 residues. Germline CDR1 reads ENHRY; CDR2 reads SYGVKD. Study-level points and caveats: IBD patients shared fewer clonotypes with others than healthy twins, especially with disease activity. Among the T cells, different subtypes could not be distinguished.

About this clonotype itself: Its antigen is not identified.

The chain recombines TRBV10-3 with TRBJ2-7; TCRdb outputs TRBD2, but without DNA this stays unchecked. The receptor's source is a human donor with ulcerative colitis or Crohn's disease, or a healthy co-twin of an affected twin (not recorded which). What was sequenced was blood. CDR3 sequence: CAISESEGFTGEQYF.